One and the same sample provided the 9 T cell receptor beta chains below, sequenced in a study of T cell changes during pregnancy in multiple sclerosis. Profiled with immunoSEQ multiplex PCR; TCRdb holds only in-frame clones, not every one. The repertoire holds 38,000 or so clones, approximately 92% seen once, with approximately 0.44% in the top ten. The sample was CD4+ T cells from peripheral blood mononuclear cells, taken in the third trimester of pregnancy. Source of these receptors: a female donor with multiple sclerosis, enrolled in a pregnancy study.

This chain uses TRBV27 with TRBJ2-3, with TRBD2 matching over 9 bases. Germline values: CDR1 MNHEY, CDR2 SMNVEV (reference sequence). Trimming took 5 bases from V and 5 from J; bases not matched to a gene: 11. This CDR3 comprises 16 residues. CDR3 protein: CASSPAPGLAIDTQYF. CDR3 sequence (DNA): TGTGCCAGCAGTCCCGCCCCGGGACTAGCTATAGATACGCAGTATTTT.

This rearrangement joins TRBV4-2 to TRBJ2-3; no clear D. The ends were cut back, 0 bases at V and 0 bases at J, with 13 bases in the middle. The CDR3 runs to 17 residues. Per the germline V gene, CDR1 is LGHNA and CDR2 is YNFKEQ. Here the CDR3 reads CASSQEGRSSSTDTQYF. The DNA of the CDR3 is TGTGCCAGCAGCCAAGAGGGTCGGAGCTCTAGCACAGATACGCAGTATTTT.

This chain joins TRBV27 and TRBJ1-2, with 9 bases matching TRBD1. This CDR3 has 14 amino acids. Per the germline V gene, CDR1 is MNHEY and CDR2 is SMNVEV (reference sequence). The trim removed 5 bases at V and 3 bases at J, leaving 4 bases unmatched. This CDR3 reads CASSNRGRDYGYTF. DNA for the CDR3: TGTGCCAGCAGTAACAGGGGGCGAGACTATGGCTACACCTTC.

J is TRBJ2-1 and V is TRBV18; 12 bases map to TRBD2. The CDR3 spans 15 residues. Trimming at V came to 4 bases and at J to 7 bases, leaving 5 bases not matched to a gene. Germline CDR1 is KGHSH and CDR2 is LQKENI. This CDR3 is CASSQTTSGRNEQFF. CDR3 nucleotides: TGTGCCAGCTCACAGACCACTAGCGGGAGGAATGAGCAGTTCTTC. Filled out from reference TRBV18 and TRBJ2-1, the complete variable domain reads NAGVMQNPRHLVRRRGQEARLRCSPMKGHSHVYWYRQLPEEGLKFMVYLQKENIIDESGMPKERFSAEFPKEGPSILRIQQVVRGDSAAYFCASSQTTSGRNEQFFGPGTRLTVL.

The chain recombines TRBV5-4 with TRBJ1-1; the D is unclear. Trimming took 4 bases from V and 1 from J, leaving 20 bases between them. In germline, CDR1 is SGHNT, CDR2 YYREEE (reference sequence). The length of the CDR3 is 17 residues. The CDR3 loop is CASSPGGSGVRNTEAFF. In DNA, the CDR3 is TGTGCCAGCAGCCCGGGTGGTTCCGGGGTGAGGAACACTGAAGCTTTCTTT.

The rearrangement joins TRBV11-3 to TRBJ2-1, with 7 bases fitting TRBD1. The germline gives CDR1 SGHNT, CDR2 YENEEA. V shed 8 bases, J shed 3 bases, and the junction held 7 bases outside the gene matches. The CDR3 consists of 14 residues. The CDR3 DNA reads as TGTGCCAGCGGATCGGGACAGAGCTACAATGAGCAGTTCTTC. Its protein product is CASGSGQSYNEQFF.

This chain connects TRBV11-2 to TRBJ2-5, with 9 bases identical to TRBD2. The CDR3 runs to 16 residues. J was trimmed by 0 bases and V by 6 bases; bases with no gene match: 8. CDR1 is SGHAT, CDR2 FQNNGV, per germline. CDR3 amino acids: CASRRAGGGYQETQYF. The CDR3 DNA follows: TGTGCCAGCAGGCGAGCGGGAGGCGGGTACCAAGAGACCCAGTACTTC.

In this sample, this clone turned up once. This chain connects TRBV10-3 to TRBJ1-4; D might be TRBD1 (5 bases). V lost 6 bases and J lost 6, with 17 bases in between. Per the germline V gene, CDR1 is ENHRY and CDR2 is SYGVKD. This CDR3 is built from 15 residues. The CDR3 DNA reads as TGTGCCATCAGCGGGGGGGGTGGGCGTGATGAAAAACTGTTTTTT. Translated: CAISGGGGRDEKLFF.

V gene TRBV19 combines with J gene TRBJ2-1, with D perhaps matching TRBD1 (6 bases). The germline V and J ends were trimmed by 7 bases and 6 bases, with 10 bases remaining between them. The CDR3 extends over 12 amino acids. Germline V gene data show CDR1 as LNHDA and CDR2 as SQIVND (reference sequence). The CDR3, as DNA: TGTGCCAGTACCGACAGGCCCAATGAGCAGTTCTTC. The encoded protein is CASTDRPNEQFF.